This T cell receptor beta chain was identified during a study of T cells in Graves' hyperthyroidism and ophthalmopathy. Study at large: The blood sample was taken at first diagnosis, before treatment began. Overall study results and limits: Also found in blood were most expanded thyroid clonotypes above 0.001. Stable hyperthyroidism and ophthalmopathy were separated using 13 V-J signatures.

This clonotype was counted ten times or more. What it binds is unknown. The CDR3 sequence is 15 residues long. Trimming at V came to 1 base and at J to 6 bases, leaving 3 bases not matched to a gene. The germline V gene encodes CDR1 MDHEN and CDR2 SYDVKM. The investigators amplified TCR beta CDR3 regions from RNA transcripts. First-round RT-PCR with HTBI primers amplified the TCR CDR3 region. From the multiplex PCR reads, TCRdb called clonotypes with MiXCR, one entry per CDR3 protein. This sample has roughly 400,000 distinct CDR3 sequences, with roughly an eighth found just once. A NOSPECS grade of at least 4, a Clinical Activity Score of at least 3 and duration under 3 months were recorded in ophthalmopathy patients.

V is TRBV28 and J is TRBJ2-7; TRBD2 matches 13 bases. Sequencing used blood. This sequence was found in a middle-aged man with Graves' ophthalmopathy. CDR3 loop: CASSLSRTSGSEQYF. The CDR3 DNA reads as TGTGCCAGCAGTTTATCGCGGACTAGCGGGAGCGAGCAGTACTTC.